The 3 T cell receptor beta chains below come from one sample, sequenced in a study of T cells in Graves' hyperthyroidism and ophthalmopathy. Authors of the study amplified TCR beta CDR3 regions from RNA transcripts. First-round RT-PCR of the TCR CDR3 relied on the HTBI primer set. MiXCR, run by TCRdb on the multiplex PCR reads, gives a single entry per CDR3 protein. The sample includes hundreds of thousands of distinct CDR3 sequences, about 16% of them seen just once. The sequenced sample was blood. The receptors shown here come from a woman aged 30 to 39 with Graves' hyperthyroidism.

This clonotype has more than one count but fewer than ten. This chain uses TRBV7-2 with TRBJ2-3; 7 bases map to TRBD2. CDR1 is SGHTA, CDR2 FQGNSA, per germline. This CDR3 spans 16 amino acids. Trimming removed 6 bases from V and 1 base from J; junction bases left unmatched: 10. The CDR3: CASSFFGRAGTDTQYF. CDR3 DNA: TGTGCCAGCAGTTTTTTTGGGAGGGCTGGCACAGATACGCAGTATTTT.

This clonotype has a handful of counts. The J gene is TRBJ2-2, the V gene TRBV20-1, with D possibly matching TRBD2 (6 bases). V was cut by 6 bases and J by 5 bases, with 16 bases left in between. The CDR3 consists of 14 residues. Germline CDR1 is DFQATT and CDR2 is SNEGSKA (reference sequence). This chain's CDR3 is CSAGGRARTGELFF. DNA for the CDR3: TGCAGTGCGGGAGGCCGGGCTCGAACCGGGGAGCTGTTTTTT.

With regard to this clonotype: The junction does not match germline at one end; this may be a read error. The chain links TRBV12-3 or TRBV12-4 to TRBJ1-4, with a weak D call TRBD1 (5 bases). CDR3 length: 16 residues. The CDR3 loop is CASSLNQGSRREKLFF. Written as DNA, the CDR3 is TGTGCCAGTAGTTTAAATCAGGGCTCACGGAGGGAAAAACTGTTTTTT.